This TCR beta chain was sequenced for a study of cytomegalovirus exposure and HLA in healthy donors (dated by TCRdb to 2015 to 2018). Background on the whole study: An earlier analysis of some 620 of the donors reported approximately 260 Gb of sequence data and some 110 million unique TCR beta sequences obtained from approximately 180 million T cells. Around 320 gigabases of sequencing data and tens of millions of unique TCR sequences were included in an early release covering around 600 HLA-typed donors. The genetic ancestry cluster associated with self-reported Caucasian donors included 81% of the 398 genotyped donors. The study aimed to test whether signatures of past pathogen exposure could be identified by cataloging public T cell receptors. The T cell repertoires of under 750 subjects were profiled by immunosequencing and related to cytomegalovirus serostatus. Besides the first cohort of approximately 710 subjects, a separate validation cohort made up of 120 different subjects was used. To predict cytomegalovirus infection status, the study brought together high-throughput TCR immunosequencing, statistical association of individual TCRs with disease status, and machine learning. To study patterns of TCR occurrence, a later analysis re-analyzed previously published TCR beta repertoires from around 670 donors and added high-resolution HLA genotyping. The later analysis used no new phenotypic data to find candidate immune exposures, relying instead on TCR beta sequences and their occurrence across donors. An earlier analysis of around 580 of the donors used high-throughput TCR beta sequencing to judge whether each TCR beta V gene segment behaved as functional or pseudogenic. Donor age, sex, ethnicity and CMV serostatus were collected together with the repertoire data. A later genetic analysis took genome-wide SNP genotypes for about 65% of the 666 donors and used that subset as a discovery cohort. Every repertoire in the discovery cohort had been generated on one and the same sequencing platform. HLA typing included class I and class II loci at four-digit resolution. The number of typed donors differed by locus: about 620-640 for A, B, C, DRB1 and DQB1; 500 to 550 for DQA1; 606 for DPA1; and some 470 for DPB1. Four to six DR-DQ haplotypes were handled as single units for association and clustering, since linkage in the cohort was strong. Among 398 genotyped donors of the cohort, an average of approximately 200,000 unique TCR beta nucleotide sequences was sequenced per donor, of which 15% to 20% were non-productive. Broader findings and caveats from the paper: In a later analysis, the rate of TCR association differed among HLA loci, with DRB1 alleles having the most associated TCRs and HLA-C alleles having the fewest. HLA typing was unavailable for some donors at each locus, so association tests used only the typed subset. Correlated functional status among segregating V segments might reflect linkage disequilibrium, but an unknown experimental factor could not be ruled out. Cytomegalovirus status was reported to be diagnosed by the classifier with high specificity and sensitivity in both the original and validation cohorts. A total of around 150 TCR beta chains were listed by the study as associated with cytomegalovirus. In vitro tests confirmed that a few of the cytomegalovirus-associated TCR beta chains recognize cytomegalovirus antigens. The authors suggested that the approach could potentially be extended to other disease states and immunological phenotypes. A group of highly shared sequence variants was considered likely to be a technical artifact of the sequencing pipeline. According to a later genetic analysis, donors in an Asian-associated ancestry cluster had fewer N-insertions in productive TCRs than the approximately 700-donor mean. Most TCR sequences were observed very rarely across donors, whereas some public TCRs were present in many individuals. V-gene and J-gene trimming of TCR beta chains was associated with a missense DCLRE1C variant in a later genetic analysis, and the association was replicated in an independent cohort. When HLA alleles, especially DR and DQ, strongly co-occurred, attributing TCR associations to individual alleles was difficult. Only TCR beta chains were sequenced in this cohort, and the absence of alpha or paired-chain data limited detectable features. A later analysis reported that several top co-occurrence clusters appeared linked to parvovirus B19, influenza, CMV and Epstein-Barr virus. Compared with equally common non-associated chains, HLA-associated TCR beta chains in a later analysis were more clonally expanded and had lower generation probabilities. In a later analysis, most CMV-associated TCR beta chains were found to appear HLA-restricted, with HLA associations seemingly driven largely by CMV exposure. Immune exposure information for the cohort was limited to CMV serostatus. Some IMGT-functional V segments, including TRBV6-2 and TRBV6-3, could not be distinguished by the 87-base-pair reads and were therefore excluded. Sequencing depth was assumed to be roughly uniform across donors in the presence/absence analyses, though that assumption may not hold. A further reported finding was that TCR beta sequences accurately predicted the HLA-A and HLA-B alleles for most subjects in the first cohort. Specific HLA alleles were associated with more than 15,000 TCR beta sequences at a false discovery rate of 0.05 in a later analysis. An earlier analysis of approximately 590 of the donors showed that most TCR beta V segments appeared in productive rearrangements either about 90% or about 30% of the time, which broadly matched IMGT annotations. Because counts were too low, some 16 rarely observed V segments, including chromosome 9 orphons, were excluded from the earlier analysis of 500 to 700 of the donors.

The library was built by means of the immunoSEQ multiplex PCR assay. A mixture of 60 forward primers for TCR Vbeta segments and 13 reverse primers for TCR Jbeta segments was used in the multiplex PCR. The CDR3 region of rearranged TCR beta genes was amplified from genomic DNA by a multiplex PCR assay. The amplified TCR beta libraries were sequenced on the Illumina HiSeq System as 87-base-pair reads. The authors' pipeline ran thus. A later analysis tallied tens of millions of unique TCR beta chains across the roughly 610 repertoires, and about 12 million of those chains were shared by two or more donors. To remove PCR and sequencing errors, raw reads were error-corrected and collapsed into unique sequences using a nearest-neighbor algorithm that merged closely related sequences. V, D and J gene segments were assigned by aligning CDR3 sequences to IMGT reference sequences. Each retained sequence needed at least a six-nucleotide match to both a V gene segment and a J gene segment. Rearrangements were classified as productive when the CDR3 lacked stop codons and remained in frame with V and J, and all other rearrangements were classified as non-productive. CDR3 was defined by IMGT convention, running from the second conserved V-encoded cysteine to the conserved J-encoded phenylalanine. In an earlier analysis of 500 to 650 of the donors, sequences lacking an unambiguous match to a single V gene segment were excluded. In an earlier analysis of some 590 of the donors, a V segment was called functional when productive rearrangements were above 56.7%, and segregating when the standard deviation between donors exceeded 5%. A statistical classification framework was developed to diagnose cytomegalovirus status using the catalog of TCR beta chain sequences. V and J gene assignment, in a later analysis, came from comparing TCR nucleotide sequences with IMGT/GENE-DB human TR gene sequences. In a later analysis, CDR3 sequences and most-parsimonious VDJ recombination scenarios were assigned using the TCRdist pipeline. In a later analysis, every TCR beta chain was defined by the combination of its CDR3 amino acid sequence and its V-gene family, and reads without a unique V-gene family were dropped. In a later analysis, fewer than 600 highly shared, low-generation-probability nucleotide sequences were removed to address suspected cross-contamination and a sequencing artifact. In a later analysis, a clonal expansion index for each public chain was calculated from normalized within-repertoire ranks of inferred template counts. In a later analysis, generation probabilities were computed with a VDJ recombination model fitted to out-of-frame rearrangements, and the resulting probabilities were checked against IGoR. A later analysis scored TCR-TCR, TCR-HLA and TCR-CMV co-occurrence with hypergeometric tests, applying a repertoire-size bias correction to TCR pairs. A later analysis estimated false discovery rates by permuting HLA or CMV assignments 20 times. A later analysis grouped co-occurring TCRs with DBSCAN, adding TCRdist sequence similarity when clustering within HLA-allele-positive subsets. Co-occurrence clustering excluded repertoires with fewer than 30,000 or more than 120,000 public chains, plus five with anomalous nucleotide sharing. TCRdb retrieved this table from immuneACCESS and kept in-frame rearrangements only. Not all clones are present; in checked studies, unresolved V genes account for under half, and no reason is known for the remainder. V and J calls and clone size are as listed in that table; D and trimming were resolved from the DNA. Here the sample has roughly 110,000 clones; around two thirds occur a single time. The ten most abundant clones make up 2% to 2.5% of the sample.

There are 14 amino acids in the CDR3, from cysteine to phenylalanine inclusive. The retained sequence is limited to the CDR3, 42 bases, with the frame set at the first base. For CDR1 and CDR2, the germline V gene lists MNHNS and SASEGT. Clipping removes 6 bases from V and 2 bases from J, with 4 as the unmatched junction base count. The cohort was made up of several hundred healthy bone marrow donors. Cohort members were all nominally healthy when sampled, although unrecorded immune exposures were likely present. Of the 650 to 750 cohort members, around 290 had positive CMV serostatus and around 350 had negative CMV serostatus, and CMV serostatus was not recorded for the donor. Every donor gave a peripheral blood sample, and the peripheral blood mononuclear cells from that sample were used for TCR beta sequencing. The Qiagen DNeasy Blood Extraction Kit was used to extract genomic DNA from the blood cell samples.

This clone showed up just a few times. The antigen it recognizes is unknown. Base qualities are not at hand, and no much larger clone is one base apart. The same CDR3 is also encoded by other DNA sequences in this sample. This sequence uses TRBV6-1 and TRBJ1-2; TRBD1 agrees with 9 junctional bases. This receptor was obtained from a human donor in good health. The sequenced sample was PBMCs. Read as DNA, the sequence is TGTGCCAGCAGAACCGGGACAGGGAACTATGGCTACACCTTC. Its product reads: CASRTGTGNYGYTF.